Listed below are T cell receptor beta chains from one sample, sequenced in a study of cytomegalovirus exposure and HLA in healthy donors. Repertoires were generated with immunoSEQ multiplex PCR, while TCRdb's copy carries only in-frame clones and drops some. Here the sample table reports about 140,000 clones. The sequenced sample was PBMCs. The receptors here all came from a man aged 40-50 years in good health and CMV-seronegative. Each CDR3 is given with its conserved first and last residue. The D gene is left open where the match is weak.

d_gene | j_gene | v_gene | CDR3aa | CDR3nt
- | TRBJ1-1 | TRBV11-1 | CASSSRTFMNTEAFF | TGTGCCAGCAGCTCCCGGACTTTTATGAACACTGAAGCTTTCTTT
TRBD1 | TRBJ1-3 | TRBV7-9 | CASSPDRGRNTIYF | TGTGCCAGCAGCCCTGACAGGGGGCGAAACACCATATATTTT
TRBD1 | TRBJ1-1 | TRBV19 | CASSTSDRGNTEAFF | TGTGCCAGTAGTACATCTGACAGGGGGAACACTGAAGCTTTCTTT
- | TRBJ1-1 | TRBV6-5 | CASFERGTEAFF | TGTGCCAGCTTCGAAAGGGGCACTGAAGCTTTCTTT
TRBD1 | TRBJ2-7 | TRBV9 | CASSANTGTGGYEQYF | TGTGCCAGCAGCGCGAACACCGGGACAGGCGGATACGAGCAGTACTTC
TRBD1 | TRBJ1-3 | TRBV11-3 | CASSLVTQGTSSGNTIYF | TGTGCCAGCAGCTTAGTGACACAGGGGACCAGCTCTGGAAACACCATATATTTT
- | TRBJ2-3 | TRBV5-1 | CASRFRVSTDTQYF | TGCGCCAGCAGGTTCCGGGTGAGCACAGATACGCAGTATTTT
TRBD2 | TRBJ2-7 | TRBV5-4 | CASSLAGGSGSYEQYF | TGTGCCAGCAGCTTGGCCGGTGGTAGCGGGTCCTACGAGCAGTACTTC
TRBD1 | TRBJ1-1 | TRBV2 | CASMDRGNGAEAFF | TGTGCCAGCATGGACAGGGGGAATGGAGCTGAAGCTTTCTTT
- | TRBJ2-3 | TRBV7-3 | CASSFIGGGTDTQYF | TGTGCCAGCAGCTTTATCGGGGGAGGCACAGATACGCAGTATTTT
- | TRBJ2-7 | TRBV7-9 | CASSSGIADYEQYF | TGTGCCAGCAGCTCGGGCATAGCGGACTACGAGCAGTACTTC
- | TRBJ1-1 | TRBV5-4 | CASSNAGETEAFF | TGTGCCAGCAGCAATGCGGGGGAAACTGAAGCTTTCTTT
TRBD1 | TRBJ2-1 | TRBV9 | CASSVGQGPDNEQFF | TGTGCCAGCAGCGTAGGACAGGGGCCCGACAATGAGCAGTTCTTC
- | TRBJ1-1 | TRBV2 | CASIAEMNTEAFF | TGTGCCAGCATAGCCGAGATGAACACTGAAGCTTTCTTT
- | TRBJ2-7 | TRBV4-2 | CASSQETGVGYYEQYF | TGTGCCAGCAGCCAAGAAACCGGGGTTGGCTACTACGAGCAGTACTTC
- | TRBJ1-1 | TRBV5-5 | CASSLDHTWAGAFF | TGTGCCAGCAGCTTGGACCACACATGGGCTGGGGCTTTCTTT
TRBD1 | TRBJ2-7 | TRBV6-1 | CASRKTGREEQYF | TGTGCCAGCAGGAAGACAGGGCGTGAGGAGCAGTACTTC
- | TRBJ1-3 | TRBV9 | CASSPPGSGNTIYF | TGTGCCAGCAGCCCACCGGGCTCTGGAAACACCATATATTTT
TRBD1 | TRBJ1-1 | TRBV6-4 | CASSVDRGASAFF | TGTGCCAGCAGTGTCGACAGGGGCGCGTCGGCTTTCTTT
- | TRBJ2-7 | TRBV7-6 | CASSLLLGAAYF | TGTGCCAGCAGCCTACTTTTGGGGGCGGCGTACTTC
- | TRBJ1-1 | TRBV5-4 | CASRRTGTSNTEAFF | TGTGCCAGCAGGCGCACCGGGACATCCAACACTGAAGCTTTCTTT
- | TRBJ2-7 | TRBV6-5 | CASSSGYSSYEQYF | TGTGCCAGCAGCTCAGGGTACTCCAGCTACGAGCAGTACTTC
TRBD2 | TRBJ2-3 | TRBV7-6 | CASSLTSGGGGDTQYF | TGTGCCAGCAGCTTGACTAGCGGGGGGGGAGGAGATACGCAGTATTTT
TRBD1 | TRBJ1-1 | TRBV7-2 | CASRPGDRNTEAFF | TGTGCCAGCAGGCCGGGGGACAGAAACACTGAAGCTTTCTTT
- | TRBJ2-1 | TRBV4-1 | CASSQIQGLTYNEQFF | TGCGCCAGCAGCCAAATTCAGGGTCTTACCTACAATGAGCAGTTCTTC
- | TRBJ2-7 | TRBV28 | CASSSLVEQYF | TGTGCCAGCAGTTCCCTCGTCGAGCAGTACTTC
TRBD2 | TRBJ2-7 | TRBV6-5 | CASSYPGLAGGNEQYF | TGTGCCAGCAGTTACCCGGGACTAGCGGGGGGGAACGAGCAGTACTTC
- | TRBJ2-1 | TRBV9 | CASSVGLSPQLYNEQFF | TGTGCCAGCAGCGTAGGTCTGAGCCCCCAATTATACAATGAGCAGTTCTTC
- | TRBJ2-1 | TRBV2 | CASSWRTVFGEQFF | TGTGCCAGTAGCTGGAGGACAGTCTTTGGTGAGCAGTTCTTC
TRBD1 | TRBJ2-7 | TRBV7-3 | CASSRGQGAAYEQYF | TGTGCCAGCAGCCGGGGACAGGGGGCAGCCTACGAGCAGTACTTC
- | TRBJ2-7 | TRBV7-8 | CASHTGSYEQYF | TGTGCCAGCCACACAGGGTCCTACGAGCAGTACTTC
- | TRBJ1-2 | TRBV7-9 | CASSLRGREGGYTF | TGTGCCAGCAGCTTAAGAGGCAGGGAGGGAGGCTACACCTTC
- | TRBJ1-2 | TRBV10-2 | CASSDRSNYGYTF | TGCGCCAGCAGTGATCGGAGCAACTATGGCTACACCTTC
TRBD1 | TRBJ2-1 | TRBV2 | CASSFFPDRAKSNEQFF | TGTGCCAGCAGTTTTTTTCCTGACAGGGCTAAGTCCAATGAGCAGTTCTTC
- | TRBJ1-3 | TRBV19 | CASSIHGRGSGNTIYF | TGTGCCAGTAGTATTCACGGACGGGGCTCTGGAAACACCATATATTTT
- | TRBJ1-2 | TRBV19 | CASSIIRSTYGYTF | TGTGCCAGTAGTATCATACGGTCGACTTATGGCTACACCTTC
- | TRBJ1-1 | TRBV7-9 | CASSFRQAFEAFF | TGTGCCAGCAGCTTTCGACAGGCGTTTGAAGCTTTCTTT
- | TRBJ1-2 | TRBV9 | CASSVVNFGYTF | TGTGCCAGCAGCGTAGTAAATTTTGGCTACACCTTC
- | TRBJ2-2 | TRBV7-3 | CASSFSGNTGELFF | TGTGCCAGCAGCTTTAGTGGGAACACCGGGGAGCTGTTTTTT
- | TRBJ1-4 | TRBV19 | CASRSRGANEKLFF | TGTGCCAGTAGAAGCAGGGGAGCTAATGAAAAACTGTTTTTT
- | TRBJ2-7 | TRBV12-1 | CASEAGGTYEQYF | TGTGCCAGCGAGGCGGGGGGAACCTACGAGCAGTACTTC
- | TRBJ2-3 | TRBV5-1 | CASTGRLGHVSSTDTQYF | TGCGCCAGCACAGGCCGACTAGGGCACGTTTCTAGCACAGATACGCAGTATTTT
TRBD2 | TRBJ2-5 | TRBV9 | CASSPGSGGETQYF | TGTGCCAGCAGCCCAGGTAGCGGGGGAGAGACCCAGTACTTC
TRBD2 | TRBJ2-1 | TRBV7-9 | CASSYGLAGGPEQFF | TGTGCCAGCAGTTACGGACTAGCGGGGGGGCCCGAGCAGTTCTTC
- | TRBJ1-5 | TRBV28 | CASSLSGGTNQPQHF | TGTGCCAGCAGTTTATCGGGGGGCACGAATCAGCCCCAGCATTTT
- | TRBJ1-1 | TRBV20-1 | CSARDMTEMLF | TGCAGTGCTAGAGATATGACAGAAATGCTTTTT